The 8 T cell receptor beta chains below come from one sample, sequenced in a study of immune heterogeneity within non-small cell lung tumors. TCR beta CDR3 was amplified by multiplex PCR using 32 V and 13 J primers. Via MiXCR, TCRdb re-called the multiplex PCR reads, giving one row per CDR3 protein. The sample lists fewer than 5,500 distinct CDR3 sequences, 33% occurring once. Per sample, around 0.65 ug of bulk tumor genomic DNA was the template used. Several far-apart biopsies were taken per primary tumor during surgery. Before undergoing curative surgery, patients had newly diagnosed non-small cell lung cancer that was untreated. Sequenced sample: lung tumor tissue. These receptors were collected from a woman between 45 and 60 years old with non-small cell lung cancer.

V and J are TRBV4-1 and TRBJ1-2, with 12 bases lining up with TRBD1. Germline-derived CDR1 and CDR2 are MGHRA and YSYEKL. V lost 0 bases to trimming and J lost 8 bases; unmatched junction nucleotides: 10. The CDR3 has 17 amino acids. The CDR3 nucleotides read TGCGCCAGCAGCCAAGATTGGGGGACAGGGGGCGCGCGGGGCTACACCTTC. As protein: CASSQDWGTGGARGYTF.

By its share, this clonotype is medium-sized. The chain combines TRBV19 with TRBJ2-3, with TRBD2 matching over 11 bases. Trimming at V came to 4 bases and at J to 4 bases, leaving 10 bases not matched to a gene. CDR1 and CDR2 (germline): LNHDA, SQIVND (reference sequence). The CDR3 spans 17 residues. The CDR3 sequence: CASSTLILAGDADTQYF. Here the CDR3 DNA reads TGTGCCAGTAGTACGCTCATACTAGCGGGAGACGCAGATACGCAGTATTTT.

By proportion, this clonotype is large. The chain couples TRBV19 to TRBJ1-2, with 9 bases lining up with TRBD1. The CDR3 extends over 15 amino acids. Germline CDR1 LNHDA, CDR2 SQIVND (reference sequence). V shed 5 bases and J 7 bases; nucleotides not matched to a gene: 11. This chain's CDR3 is CASSGGTGSALGYTF. The CDR3 DNA reads TGTGCCAGTAGTGGGGGGACAGGGAGCGCCCTTGGCTACACCTTC. Together with reference TRBV19 and TRBJ1-2, the CDR3 gives the full variable domain: DGGITQSPKYLFRKEGQNVTLSCEQNLNHDAMYWYRQDPGQGLRLIYYSQIVNDFQKGDIAEGYSVSREKKESFPLTVTSAQKNPTAFYLCASSGGTGSALGYTFGSGTRLTVV.

The chain joins TRBV5-8 to TRBJ2-5; 10 bases agree with TRBD1. V lost 4 bases and J lost 5; bases outside the gene matches: 11. The CDR3 contains 16 residues. In germline, CDR1 is SGHTS, CDR2 YDEGEE. Here the CDR3 reads CASSQWDRGGRETQYF. In nucleotides, the CDR3 is TGTGCCAGCAGCCAATGGGACAGGGGAGGTCGGGAGACCCAGTACTTC.

By its share, this clonotype is medium-sized. The rearrangement uses TRBV3-1 and TRBJ1-3; D is perhaps TRBD1 (5 bases). Trimming took 4 bases from V and 5 from J, leaving 27 bases between them. CDR1 LGHDT and CDR2 YNNKEL come from the germline V gene (reference sequence). The CDR3 extends over 19 amino acids. CDR3 protein: CASSPKGVGVRGTRNTIYF. The CDR3 nucleotides are TGTGCCAGCAGCCCCAAGGGCGTCGGAGTACGGGGGACCCGAAACACCATATATTTT.

This clonotype was seen a handful of times. J is TRBJ2-5 and V is TRBV30; 8 nucleotides line up with TRBD1. The length of the CDR3 is 15 residues. In germline, CDR1 is GTSNPN, CDR2 SVGIG (reference sequence). V lost 5 bases, J lost 1 base, and 9 bases stayed unmatched. The chain's CDR3 is CAWHRGQAIQETQYF. The CDR3 bases are TGTGCCTGGCATCGGGGACAGGCCATCCAAGAGACCCAGTACTTC.

This sequence joins TRBV6-1 and TRBJ2-4; D is unresolved. The V end lost 5 bases, the J end lost 8 bases, and 13 bases lay between the germline ends. Germline V gene data show CDR1 as MNHNS and CDR2 as SASEGT. The CDR3 has 13 amino acids. The chain's CDR3 is CASSFQVYDIQYF. CDR3 DNA sequence: TGTGCCAGCAGTTTCCAGGTCTACGACATTCAGTACTTC.

This clonotype was observed a handful of times. The genes are TRBV20-1 and TRBJ1-5, with 9 positions matching TRBD1. Germline V lookup: CDR1 DFQATT, CDR2 SNEGSKA (reference sequence). The CDR3 is made up of 17 amino acids. Trimming removed 3 bases from V and 3 bases from J; junction bases left unmatched: 12. The CDR3 nucleotides read TGCAGTGCTAGTGGCCCCAGGGGACAGGGCCTCAATCAGCCCCAGCATTTT. Translated: CSASGPRGQGLNQPQHF.